This TCR beta chain was obtained from a study of T cell responses to AZD1222 COVID-19 vaccine. Profiling relied on immunoSEQ multiplex PCR, and the TCRdb table lists in-frame clones only, not all of them. There are 130,000 or so clones in the sample; 65% to 90% occur only once, and roughly a quarter lies in the top ten. The CDR3 has 17 amino acids. V gave up 3 bases and J gave up 0 bases; unmatched junction bases: 9. The sequence derives from an adult who received the AZD1222 COVID-19 vaccine. Sample: peripheral blood, taken 28 days after the second AZD1222 dose. The chain recombines TRBV5-3 with TRBJ1-2, with 9 positions matching TRBD1. TRBV5-3 is identified as an open reading frame with a role that is uncertain. CDR3 nucleotide sequence: TGTGCCAGAAGCTCCGCCGGGACAGGGATTTCTAACTATGGCTACACCTTC. Amino acid sequence: CARSSAGTGISNYGYTF.